These 9 T cell receptor beta chains came from one sample sequenced in a study of CD8 T cells in ankylosing spondylitis. One entry per CDR3 protein, called by TCRdb with MiXCR from the 5' RACE reads. The sample has some 150,000 distinct CDR3 sequences; 40% to 50% are singletons. The sequencing sample was made of synovial fluid, either unsorted or a sorted T cell fraction (not recorded which). Source of these receptors: a male donor with ankylosing spondylitis.

This clonotype came up a few times. This rearrangement joins TRBV19 to TRBJ2-3, with TRBD2 identical over 12 bases. The J segment lost 1 base and the V segment lost 5 bases, leaving 7 bases of the junction unmatched. Per germline, CDR1 LNHDA and CDR2 SQIVND (reference sequence). CDR3 length equals 17 residues. The chain's CDR3 is CASSPSLAGGGTDTQYF. The CDR3 DNA sequence: TGTGCCAGTAGTCCAAGCCTAGCGGGGGGGGGCACAGATACGCAGTATTTT.

This clonotype was recorded a few times. V and J are TRBV7-8 and TRBJ1-5, with D perhaps matching TRBD1 (6 bases). The CDR3 covers 14 residues. Trimming removed 1 base from V and 9 bases from J, with 13 bases in between. Germline V gene sequence: CDR1 SGHVS, CDR2 FQNEAQ. The CDR3: CASSLGGEGGPQHF. CDR3 in DNA: TGTGCCAGCAGCTTAGGCGGGGAGGGGGGGCCCCAGCATTTT.

This chain links TRBV5-5 with TRBJ1-2; D is perhaps TRBD1 (6 bases). Germline V gene sequence: CDR1 SGHKS, CDR2 YYEKEE (reference sequence). V was trimmed by 4 bases and J by 8 bases, leaving 24 bases between them. The CDR3 spans 16 residues. The CDR3 loop reads CASSPTYPGQGPGYTF. The CDR3 DNA follows: TGTGCCAGCAGCCCCACCTATCCGGGACAAGGCCCGGGCTACACCTTC. Together with reference TRBV5-5 and TRBJ1-2, the CDR3 gives the full variable domain: DAGVTQSPTHLIKTRGQQVTLRCSPISGHKSVSWYQQVLGQGPQFIFQYYEKEERGRGNFPDRFSARQFPNYSSELNVNALLLGDSALYLCASSPTYPGQGPGYTFGSGTRLTVV.

The gene calls are TRBV6-1 and TRBJ2-1, with TRBD2 matching 12 bases. J was trimmed by 8 bases and V by 5 bases; bases with no gene match: 13. Germline V gene lookup returns CDR1 MNHNS and CDR2 SASEGT. CDR3 length equals 17 residues. The CDR3 DNA reads as TGTGCCAGCAGTCCCCGGAATCCTAGCGGGGGGGCTTATGAGCAGTTCTTC. Residues: CASSPRNPSGGAYEQFF.

This clonotype was counted between two and nine times. The genes are TRBV4-2 and TRBJ2-3; no reliable D call. Germline V gene lookup returns CDR1 LGHNA and CDR2 YNFKEQ. Trimming left V 0 bases short and J 0 bases short, with 7 bases between. The CDR3 covers 15 residues. CDR3 sequence (DNA): TGTGCCAGCAGCCAAGATTTTGACAGCACAGATACGCAGTATTTT. This encodes CASSQDFDSTDTQYF.

This clonotype has a single count. This chain uses TRBV7-2 with TRBJ2-2; 8 bases fit TRBD2. There are 15 residues in the CDR3. The germline gives CDR1 SGHTA, CDR2 FQGNSA. After removal of 5 bases from V and 3 bases from J, the junction contained 5 bases not matched to a gene. The chain's CDR3 is CASSPGGPYTGELFF. The CDR3 nucleotides are TGTGCCAGCAGCCCGGGAGGGCCGTACACCGGGGAGCTGTTTTTT.

This clonotype was counted many times. V is TRBV4-1 and J is TRBJ2-5; 10 bases match TRBD2. Looked up from germline, CDR1 is MGHRA and CDR2 is YSYEKL. The CDR3 totals 18 residues. The ends lost 0 bases at V and 4 bases at J; junction bases unmatched: 11. The DNA of the CDR3 is TGCGCCAGCAGCCAAGAGATTACTTCTAGCGGGGGTGCAGAGACCCAGTACTTC. Translating gives CASSQEITSSGGAETQYF.

This clonotype was seen a few times. The rearrangement uses TRBV10-3 and TRBJ2-1, with TRBD2 as a possible D gene (6 bases). The CDR3 loop spans 15 amino acids. With 6 bases removed from V and 5 bases from J, the gap between germline ends came to 17 bases. The germline V gene encodes CDR1 ENHRY and CDR2 SYGVKD. This chain's CDR3 is CAISLHGTENNEQFF. As DNA, the CDR3 is TGTGCCATCAGCCTACACGGGACTGAGAACAATGAGCAGTTCTTC.

The J gene is TRBJ1-2, the V gene TRBV6-5; 7 bases agree with TRBD1. Germline values: CDR1 MNHEY, CDR2 SVGAGI. J was trimmed by 8 bases and V by 0 bases; bases with no gene match: 6. CDR3 length: 14 residues. The CDR3 DNA reads TGTGCCAGCAGTTACTCGAGGGACAGTCTAGGCTACACCTTC. Translating gives CASSYSRDSLGYTF.